This entry lists 17 T cell receptor beta chains sequenced from one sample in a study of PD-1 blockade in classical Hodgkin lymphoma. In every patient, relapse followed autologous stem cell transplantation, while exposure to brentuximab vedotin differed. Using immunoSEQ multiplex PCR, the repertoire was profiled, and TCRdb retains in-frame clones only, with some absent. The sample records tens of thousands of clones, roughly nine tenths being singletons. The sequences come from peripheral blood mononuclear cells (PBMCs), collected at baseline. These receptors originate from a human donor with classical Hodgkin lymphoma.

J is TRBJ2-3 and V is TRBV28; D gene ambiguous. This CDR3 has 13 residues. Trimming took 3 bases from V and 5 from J, leaving 9 bases between them. Germline V CDR1 and CDR2: MDHEN, SYDVKM. The CDR3 coding sequence is TGTGCCAGCAGTTTGAAGGGTTTAGATACGCAGTATTTT. This gives the protein CASSLKGLDTQYF.

The rearrangement links TRBV6-5 to TRBJ2-3; possibly TRBD2 for D (6 bases). V lost 2 bases to trimming and J lost 1 base, with 10 bases between them. The CDR3 is 15 amino acids. Germline V lookup: CDR1 MNHEY, CDR2 SVGAGI. CDR3 in DNA: TGTGCCAGCAGTTACCCTCCTAGCGGCACAGATACGCAGTATTTT. It codes for CASSYPPSGTDTQYF.

The chain carries TRBV4-1 and TRBJ1-2; D remains ambiguous. V lost 0 bases to trimming and J lost 4 bases, with 12 bases between them. CDR1 MGHRA and CDR2 YSYEKL come from the germline V gene. The CDR3 covers 15 residues. The DNA of the CDR3 is TGCGCCAGCAGCCAAGACCACAGTCACACCTATGGCTACACCTTC. Protein: CASSQDHSHTYGYTF.

The V gene is TRBV5-6, the J gene TRBJ2-6; the D is unclear. V gave up 0 bases and J gave up 1 base, with 8 bases separating them. Germline V lookup: CDR1 SGHDT, CDR2 YYEEEE. This CDR3 is built from 16 residues. The CDR3 region is CASSLVVGSGANVLTF. The DNA for the CDR3 is TGTGCCAGCAGCTTGGTCGTTGGTTCTGGGGCCAACGTCCTGACTTTC.

The genes are TRBV10-3 and TRBJ2-7, with D unresolved. Germline values: CDR1 ENHRY, CDR2 SYGVKD. The CDR3 runs 16 residues. Trimming shortened V by 2 bases and J by 3 bases, and 17 bases separated the two germline ends. The CDR3 region is CAISERARSRIYEQYF. The CDR3 bases are TGTGCCATCAGTGAGCGGGCTAGATCCCGGATCTACGAGCAGTACTTC.

V usage is TRBV6-1 and J usage is TRBJ2-7; 8 bases fit TRBD1. V was pared by 8 bases and J by 3 bases, with 3 bases of the junction left unmatched. Germline loops: CDR1 MNHNS, CDR2 SASEGT. CDR3 length: 12 amino acids. Written as DNA, the CDR3 is TGTGCCAGCCGGGACAGGCTCTACGAGCAGTACTTC. It encodes CASRDRLYEQYF.

This chain joins TRBV11-2 and TRBJ2-2; D may be TRBD1 (5 bases). The CDR3 spans 14 residues. V was shortened by 0 bases and J by 5 bases, with 7 bases between the two germline ends. CDR1 is SGHAT, CDR2 FQNNGV, per germline. CDR3 bases: TGTGCCAGCAGCTTAGAGGGGCTTACCGGGGAGCTGTTTTTT. Translating it yields CASSLEGLTGELFF.

V is TRBV7-2 and J is TRBJ2-1; the D is unclear. CDR1 and CDR2 from the germline V gene are SGHTA and FQGNSA. The CDR3 has 13 residues. The V end was cut by 3 bases, the J end by 8 bases, with 11 bases between. The CDR3 spells CASSFLTADEQFF. CDR3 DNA: TGTGCCAGCAGCTTCCTCACGGCGGATGAGCAGTTCTTC. The variable domain in full, completed from reference TRBV7-2 and TRBJ2-1, reads GAGVSQSPSNKVTEKGKDVELRCDPISGHTALYWYRQSLGQGLEFLIYFQGNSAPDKSGLPSDRFSAERTGGSVSTLTIQRTQQEDSAVYLCASSFLTADEQFFGPGTRLTVL.

The V and J genes are TRBV28 and TRBJ2-7, with D maybe TRBD2 (7 bases). CDR3 size: 15 residues. Germline V gene sequence: CDR1 MDHEN, CDR2 SYDVKM. The V end was cut by 5 bases, the J end by 2 bases, with 16 bases between. CDR3 sequence reads: CASSKTGRGTYEQYF. As DNA, the CDR3 is TGTGCCAGCAGTAAAACAGGGAGGGGGACCTACGAGCAGTACTTC. Using reference TRBV28 and TRBJ2-7 for the parts outside the CDR3, the full variable domain is DVKVTQSSRYLVKRTGEKVFLECVQDMDHENMFWYRQDPGLGLRLIYFSYDVKMKEKGDIPEGYSVSREKKERFSLILESASTNQTSMYLCASSKTGRGTYEQYFGPGTRLTVT.

The chain employs TRBV10-3 and TRBJ2-7; 7 bases line up with TRBD2. The CDR3 runs 16 residues. V was clipped by 6 bases and J by 0 bases; unmatched bases: 11. Per germline, CDR1 ENHRY and CDR2 SYGVKD. This CDR3 is CAISGGVAGDSYEQYF. The CDR3 DNA sequence: TGTGCCATCAGCGGAGGAGTGGCGGGAGACTCCTACGAGCAGTACTTC.

The CDR3 region has the DNA TGTGCCACCAGCATAGAAGGCTGCCCCGTCCAGGGTATCAATCAGCCCCAGCATTTT. As protein: CATSIEGCPVQGINQPQHF. This chain links TRBV15 with TRBJ1-5, with D possibly being TRBD1 (5 bases). Deletions cut 4 bases from V and 3 bases from J, with 25 bases between. The germline V gene encodes CDR1 LNHNV and CDR2 YYDKDF (reference sequence). The CDR3 is 19 amino acids.

This sequence joins TRBV7-9 and TRBJ1-6; unclear D gene. This CDR3 region has 11 residues. V lost 5 bases to trimming and J lost 7 bases, with 3 bases between them. Germline lookup yields CDR1 SEHNR and CDR2 FQNEAQ (reference sequence). DNA of the CDR3: TGTGCCAGCAGCCTAAATTCACCCCTCCACTTT. Translating it yields CASSLNSPLHF.

This sequence joins TRBV10-1 and TRBJ1-2; the D gene is possibly TRBD1 (5 bases). V lost 5 bases and J lost 6, with 13 bases in between. From germline, CDR1 is WNHNN and CDR2 SYGVQD (reference sequence). The CDR3 length is 13 residues. The CDR3 reads CASSKGIGDGYTF. Written as DNA, the CDR3 is TGCGCCAGCAGTAAGGGGATCGGAGATGGCTACACCTTC.

The gene calls are TRBV6-5 and TRBJ1-3, with D possibly matching TRBD1 (5 bases). CDR3 size: 15 residues. V was shortened by 0 bases and J by 4 bases, with 10 bases between the two germline ends. Germline V CDR1 and CDR2: MNHEY, SVGAGI. The CDR3, as DNA: TGTGCCAGCAGTTACTCTGGGGGGAAAGGAAACACCATATATTTT. Its translation: CASSYSGGKGNTIYF.

V and J are TRBV27 and TRBJ2-1, with D maybe TRBD2 (6 bases). Per the germline V gene, CDR1 is MNHEY and CDR2 is SMNVEV (reference sequence). The CDR3 totals 14 residues. V was pared by 2 bases and J by 3 bases, with 8 bases between. The CDR3 loop reads CASSLGGVYNEQFF. The CDR3 DNA follows: TGTGCCAGCAGTTTAGGAGGGGTCTACAATGAGCAGTTCTTC.

The V and J genes are TRBV27 and TRBJ1-2; D perhaps matches TRBD1 (6 bases). V gave up 5 bases and J gave up 4 bases, with 11 bases separating them. CDR1 is MNHEY and CDR2 is SMNVEV in the germline V gene (reference sequence). The CDR3 covers 13 residues. The CDR3 protein is CASSPTDSYGYTF. CDR3 DNA sequence: TGTGCCAGCAGTCCCACGGACAGCTATGGCTACACCTTC.

The V and J genes are TRBV18 and TRBJ2-7; no definite D call. With 2 bases removed from V and 0 bases from J, the gap between germline ends came to 5 bases. Germline lookup yields CDR1 KGHSH and CDR2 LQKENI. The CDR3 totals 13 residues. The CDR3 loop reads CASSPRSSYEQYF. In DNA form, the CDR3 reads TGTGCCAGCTCACCAAGGAGCTCCTACGAGCAGTACTTC.